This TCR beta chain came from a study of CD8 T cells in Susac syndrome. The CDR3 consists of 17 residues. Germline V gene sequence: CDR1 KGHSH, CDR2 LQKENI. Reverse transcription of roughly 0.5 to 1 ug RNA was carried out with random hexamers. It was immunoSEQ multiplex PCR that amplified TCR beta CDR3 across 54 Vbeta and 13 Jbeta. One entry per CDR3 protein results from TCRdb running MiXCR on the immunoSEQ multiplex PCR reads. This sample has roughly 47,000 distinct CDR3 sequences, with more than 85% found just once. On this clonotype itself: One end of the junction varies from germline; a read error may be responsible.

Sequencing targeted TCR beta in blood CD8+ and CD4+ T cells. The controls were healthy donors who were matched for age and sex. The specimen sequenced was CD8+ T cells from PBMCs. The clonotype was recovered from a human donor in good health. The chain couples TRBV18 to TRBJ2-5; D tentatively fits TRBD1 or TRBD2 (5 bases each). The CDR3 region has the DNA TGTGCCAGCCACGAATCCTCCTGGGGGAAGTACCAAGAGGCCCAGTACTTC. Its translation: CASHESSWGKYQEAQYF.